This T cell receptor (beta chain) was identified in a study of T-cell reconstitution after alpha-beta-depleted transplantation in children. This CDR3 has 12 residues. The V and J ends lost 4 bases and 7 bases respectively, with 13 bases between them. Germline CDR1 and CDR2: SQVTM and ANQGSEA. Unique molecular identifiers featured in how the TCRbeta library was prepared. TCRdb used MiXCR to reprocess the PCR reads, holding one entry per CDR3 protein. This table has approximately 230,000 distinct CDR3 sequences, 20% to 30% appearing once. Worth noting for this clonotype: Its antigen is unidentified.

General observations from the study: Expanded graft clones, several hundred of them, were reportedly the source of alpha-beta T cells about two months after transplant.

This clonotype was obtained from a girl aged 2-9 years with Fanconi anemia, due to receive a stem cell transplant. The rearrangement uses TRBV29-1 and TRBJ1-2; tentative D call: TRBD1 (5 bases). Sequenced here: PBMCs, sampled before TCRalphabeta/CD19-depleted stem cell transplant. This CDR3 reads CSVGRGRGGYTF. The CDR3 nucleotides read TGCAGCGTTGGAAGGGGACGAGGTGGCTACACCTTC.